The rows below give T cell receptor beta chains drawn from one sample of a study of blood T cell repertoires in COVID-19. Here immunoSEQ multiplex PCR was the method, and the copy in TCRdb shows in-frame clones only, minus some. The sample has 230,000 or so clones; roughly 85% are singletons. Material: PBMCs or T cells enriched from blood (not recorded which). The receptors stem from a woman between 50 and 59 years old who had been exposed to COVID-19. The CDR3 runs from the conserved cysteine through the conserved F or W. D genes are given only for firm matches. Size tells how often a clone was seen (once, few, many) or the class of an expanded clone, and some rows leave it out.

v_call	j_call	cdr3_length	d_call	clone_size	cdr3_nt	cdr3_aa
TRBV27	TRBJ2-3	11	-	-	TGTGCCAGCAGTGCCGGAGATACGCAGTATTTT	CASSAGDTQYF
TRBV19	TRBJ2-3	14	-	-	TGTGCCAGTAGTCCTGGGGGCTACACAGATACGCAGTATTTT	CASSPGGYTDTQYF
TRBV19	TRBJ2-5	15	-	-	TGTGCCAGTAGTATAGATGTTGGCAGCCAAGAGACCCAGTACTTC	CASSIDVGSQETQYF
TRBV29-1	TRBJ2-1	15	TRBD2	-	TGCAGCGCTCAAACTAGCGGGGGGACATACAATGAGCAGTTCTTC	CSAQTSGGTYNEQFF
TRBV5-1	TRBJ2-5	14	-	-	TGCGCCAGCAGCCTGGGGTCGGGTCAAGAGACCCAGTACTTC	CASSLGSGQETQYF
TRBV5-1	TRBJ2-2	17	-	-	TGCGCCAGCAGCCTGTTCGACAGCTCCGGGGGCACCGGGGAGCTGTTTTTT	CASSLFDSSGGTGELFF
TRBV9	TRBJ2-1	16	TRBD1	-	TGTGCCAGCAGCGTAGGGCCGGGACAGATATACAATGAGCAGTTCTTC	CASSVGPGQIYNEQFF
TRBV7-8	TRBJ1-2	16	-	once	TGTGCCAGCAGCTTAGCGAGCGGGAAAGGAGACTATGGCTACACCTTC	CASSLASGKGDYGYTF
TRBV6-5	TRBJ2-1	15	TRBD2	-	TGTGCCAGCGGGACTACCGGTAGCTCCTACAATGAGCAGTTCTTC	CASGTTGSSYNEQFF
TRBV7-9	TRBJ2-3	15	TRBD2	-	TGTGCCAGCAGCTTATACAGCGGGGACACAGATACGCAGTATTTT	CASSLYSGDTDTQYF
TRBV6-5	TRBJ2-1	15	TRBD1	-	TGTGCCAGCAGCATACAGGGGCGACTATACAATGAGCAGTTCTTC	CASSIQGRLYNEQFF
TRBV18	TRBJ1-2	15	TRBD1	-	TGTGCCAGCTCACCAGCGACAGGGACGAGCTATGGCTACACCTTC	CASSPATGTSYGYTF
TRBV9	TRBJ1-2	13	-	once	TGTGCCAGCAGCCGGGGGGCCAACCGCGGCTACACCTTC	CASSRGANRGYTF
TRBV2	TRBJ2-6	14	-	-	TGTGCCAGGGAACAGCTTTCTGGGGCCAACGTCCTGACTTTC	CAREQLSGANVLTF
TRBV6-2/TRBV6-3	TRBJ1-3	16	-	-	TGTGCCAGCAGTTACTCGAAGGCAGGGTTTCGGAACACCATATATTTT	CASSYSKAGFRNTIYF